This T cell receptor (beta chain) was sequenced in a study of blood T cell repertoires in COVID-19. TCRdb's table, derived via immunoSEQ multiplex PCR, lists solely in-frame clones and lacks some. Of fewer than 350,000 clones listed, roughly 85% are singletons. The V and J ends lost 6 bases and 9 bases, in that order; junction bases with no gene match: 18. The germline V gene encodes CDR1 MDHEN and CDR2 SYDVKM. The CDR3 is made up of 16 amino acids. The sequencing input was PBMCs or T cells enriched from blood (not recorded which). This chain uses TRBV28 with TRBJ2-3; TRBD1 agrees at 7 bases. This receptor was obtained from a woman aged 45-65 years who had recovered from COVID-19. The chain's CDR3 is CASSLKVGGWVDTQYF. The CDR3 DNA follows: TGTGCCAGCAGCCTCAAAGTAGGGGGCTGGGTTGACACGCAGTATTTT.